One sample yielded the 18 T cell receptor beta chains listed below, sequenced in a study of T-cell memory formation after mild COVID-19. TCRdb re-analysed the 5' RACE reads in MiXCR, keeping a single row per CDR3 protein. The sample lists some 330,000 distinct CDR3 sequences, around 21% occurring once. The material sequenced was PBMCs or a T cell subset sorted from them (not recorded which). These receptors all stem from an adult woman who had mild COVID-19 (a few samples of this study predate the infection). Cell type and time point are not known.

This clonotype has more than one count but fewer than ten. This chain connects TRBV5-1 to TRBJ2-3; a weak D match, TRBD1 (6 bases). The germline V and J ends were trimmed by 0 bases and 5 bases, with 19 bases remaining between them. Germline loops: CDR1 SGHRS, CDR2 YFSETQ. This CDR3 is 17 amino acids long. The CDR3 DNA is TGCGCCAGCAGCTTGGGAGACAGGTACCCCCTAAGAGATACGCAGTATTTT. Its translation is CASSLGDRYPLRDTQYF.

The sample holds a few counts of this clonotype. The rearrangement links TRBV4-1 to TRBJ2-3; TRBD1 matches at 9 bases. The CDR3 covers 14 residues. The V gene's germline CDR1 is MGHRA and CDR2 YSYEKL. V lost 4 bases, J lost 6 bases, and 5 bases stayed unmatched. CDR3 sequence: CASSPQQGADTQYF. CDR3 DNA: TGCGCCAGCAGCCCTCAACAGGGGGCGGATACGCAGTATTTT.

This clonotype was seen a few times. The rearrangement uses TRBV9 and TRBJ2-7, with D perhaps matching TRBD2 (5 bases). Germline V lookup: CDR1 SGDLS, CDR2 YYNGEE. Deletions cut 0 bases from V and 0 bases from J, with 16 bases between. The CDR3 runs 17 residues. The CDR3 here is CASSVGPSSGSSYEQYF. CDR3 coding DNA: TGTGCCAGCAGCGTAGGCCCCTCTTCGGGGAGCTCCTACGAGCAGTACTTC.

The CDR3, as DNA: TGTGCCAGCAGCCACGCTCGGAGCGGGGGGCCCACAGATACGCAGTATTTT. This codes for CASSHARSGGPTDTQYF. The chain joins TRBV3-1 to TRBJ2-3; 9 positions match TRBD2. The CDR3 spans 17 residues. Per germline, CDR1 LGHDT and CDR2 YNNKEL (reference sequence). V trimming: 3 bases; J trimming: 2 bases; junction bases outside the gene matches: 9.

This chain connects TRBV29-1 to TRBJ1-1; maybe TRBD1 (5 bases). Germline CDR1 is SQVTM and CDR2 is ANQGSEA. V lost 7 bases and J 6 bases, leaving 15 bases between the germline ends. This CDR3 comprises 12 residues. The DNA of the CDR3 is TGCAGCGGCATGGGACTCAAGGCTGAAGCTTTCTTT. Translating it yields CSGMGLKAEAFF.

The V gene is TRBV20-1, the J gene TRBJ2-1; D remains ambiguous. Trimming took off 0 bases at V and 6 bases at J, with 21 bases between the two ends. Germline V gives CDR1 DFQATT, CDR2 SNEGSKA (reference sequence). The CDR3 contains 17 residues. Here the CDR3 reads CSARDPPRSGEPNEQFF. As DNA, the CDR3 is TGCAGTGCTAGAGATCCCCCGCGTTCTGGGGAACCCAATGAGCAGTTCTTC.

The J gene is TRBJ2-1, the V gene TRBV2; TRBD2 aligns across 9 bases. The CDR3 is made up of 16 amino acids. Germline loops: CDR1 SNHLY, CDR2 FYNNEI. The trim removed 3 bases at V and 3 bases at J, leaving 6 bases unmatched. As DNA, the CDR3 is TGTGCCAGCAGTGATAGTGCTAGCGGGGTCTACAATGAGCAGTTCTTC. This codes for CASSDSASGVYNEQFF.

This clonotype came up a few times. The V call is TRBV9, the J call TRBJ2-3; tentatively, D is TRBD2 (6 bases). V dropped 4 bases and J dropped 4 bases, with 13 bases sitting between them. This CDR3 is 14 amino acids long. CDR1 and CDR2 from the germline V gene are SGDLS and YYNGEE. The CDR3: CASSHITGADTQYF. In DNA, the CDR3 is TGTGCCAGCAGCCATATAACGGGGGCAGATACGCAGTATTTT.

Comments on this clonotype: No conserved phenylalanine or tryptophan is present at the end of the CDR3, so a read error is the likely explanation. The chain joins TRBV12-3 or TRBV12-4 to TRBJ2-7; D is possibly TRBD1 (5 bases). V lost 0 bases to trimming and J lost 6 bases, with 9 bases between them. This CDR3 is built from 13 residues. In nucleotides, the CDR3 is TGTGCCAGCAGTTTAGCGCCAGGGATCGAGCAGTACTTA. It translates to CASSLAPGIEQYL.

This clonotype was detected a few times. The rearrangement uses TRBV4-1 and TRBJ2-3; D is undetermined. The length of the CDR3 is 15 residues. With 0 bases removed from V and 6 bases from J, the gap between germline ends came to 13 bases. Germline lookup yields CDR1 MGHRA and CDR2 YSYEKL. The CDR3 loop is CASSQDGTIRDTQYF. CDR3 sequence (DNA): TGCGCCAGCAGCCAAGATGGAACTATACGGGATACGCAGTATTTT.

The V and J genes are TRBV29-1 and TRBJ2-1, with unresolved D. V lost 0 bases, J lost 10 bases, and 19 bases lay in between. This CDR3 spans 15 amino acids. Per germline, CDR1 SQVTM and CDR2 ANQGSEA. CDR3: CSVEEFPSWGSEQFF. The CDR3 DNA sequence: TGCAGCGTTGAAGAGTTCCCCTCGTGGGGATCGGAGCAGTTCTTC.

The sample holds a few counts of this clonotype. This rearrangement joins TRBV9 to TRBJ1-1; weak D call: TRBD1 (6 bases). Trimming took 0 bases from V and 0 from J, leaving 6 bases between them. Germline-derived CDR1 and CDR2 are SGDLS and YYNGEE. The CDR3 sequence is 14 residues long. CDR3 amino acids: CASSVGDMNTEAFF. The DNA for the CDR3 is TGTGCCAGCAGCGTAGGGGACATGAACACTGAAGCTTTCTTT.

This clonotype was counted a few times. This chain joins TRBV7-3 and TRBJ2-3; the D gene could be TRBD1 or TRBD2 (5 bases each). Looked up from germline, CDR1 is SGHTA and CDR2 is FQGTGA. This CDR3 contains 14 residues. The V end was cut by 2 bases, the J end by 5 bases, with 11 bases between. The CDR3 DNA reads as TGTGCCAGCAGCTTAGTCCCTGGGGGAGATACGCAGTATTTT. Translation gives CASSLVPGGDTQYF.

V and J are TRBV29-1 and TRBJ1-2; D call uncertain. The CDR3 sequence is 14 residues long. The germline V gene encodes CDR1 SQVTM and CDR2 ANQGSEA. The germline V and J ends were trimmed by 2 bases and 2 bases, with 12 bases remaining between them. For the CDR3, the DNA is TGCAGCGTTGAAAATTCTCCGGGGAACTATGGCTACACCTTC. Translated: CSVENSPGNYGYTF.

The table lists this clonotype with a few counts. The chain joins TRBV4-3 to TRBJ2-3, with unresolved D. The CDR3 consists of 13 residues. Trimming pared 1 base from V and 4 bases from J, leaving 6 bases between. Germline lookup yields CDR1 LGHNA and CDR2 YSLEER. Here the CDR3 DNA reads TGCGCCAGCAGCCAAGGCCCGGCAGATACGCAGTATTTT. Amino acids: CASSQGPADTQYF.

This clonotype was seen more than once but under ten times. V and J are TRBV5-6 and TRBJ1-1; D unresolved. The CDR3 extends over 14 amino acids. The V end was cut by 6 bases, the J end by 1 base, with 13 bases between. Germline V gene data show CDR1 as SGHDT and CDR2 as YYEEEE. CDR3 residues: CASKIRTTNTEAFF. CDR3 sequence (DNA): TGTGCCAGCAAGATCAGGACTACGAACACTGAAGCTTTCTTT.

The sample holds a few counts of this clonotype. This chain joins TRBV6-6 and TRBJ2-7, with D possibly matching TRBD1 (6 bases). The CDR3 length is 14 residues. V was clipped by 9 bases and J by 6 bases, with 21 bases between them. In germline, CDR1 is MNHNY, CDR2 SVGAGI (reference sequence). The CDR3 protein is CASIQGTATREQYF. DNA of the CDR3: TGTGCCAGTATCCAGGGGACCGCAACGCGCGAGCAGTACTTC.

The genes are TRBV21-1 and TRBJ2-4. TRBV21-1 is given as a pseudogene. The CDR3 is 16 amino acids. The CDR3 protein is CATPIKDGTAKNIQYF. The CDR3 coding sequence is TGTGCCACCCCGATCAAGGACGGAACAGCCAAAAACATTCAGTACTTC.